Listed below are T cell receptor beta chains from one sample, sequenced in a study of blood T cell repertoires in COVID-19. Assay: immunoSEQ multiplex PCR; the TCRdb copy retains only in-frame clones and omits some. The data hold 90,000 to 120,000 clones, with around nine tenths observed a single time. The specimen sequenced was peripheral blood. These receptors were taken from a woman younger than 45 with acute or convalescent COVID-19. Each CDR3 is given with its conserved first and last residue. The D gene is left open where the match is weak. The size field is filled for only some rows; it gives once, few, many or a size class.

CDR3 protein,CDR3 DNA,clone size,J gene,CDR3 length,D gene,V gene
CASTFYDGTGDTQYF,TGTGCCAGCACCTTTTACGACGGGACAGGGGATACGCAGTATTTT,.,TRBJ2-3,15,TRBD1,TRBV11-2
CASSQLDSHTGELFF,TGTGCCAGCAGCCAATTGGACAGCCACACCGGGGAGCTGTTTTTT,once,TRBJ2-2,15,.,TRBV3-1/TRBV3-2
CASSIGGTFNEKLFF,TGTGCCAGTAGTATAGGAGGGACATTTAATGAAAAACTGTTTTTT,.,TRBJ1-4,15,.,TRBV19
CASRGQGLYNSPLHF,TGTGCCAGCAGGGGACAGGGTCTCTATAATTCACCCCTCCACTTT,.,TRBJ1-6,15,TRBD1,TRBV6-5
CASSRPDRYNEQFF,TGTGCCAGTAGTAGACCGGACAGATACAATGAGCAGTTCTTC,once,TRBJ2-1,14,.,TRBV19
CASSPSGGNGYTF,TGTGCCAGCAGCCCGTCAGGGGGCAATGGCTACACCTTC,once,TRBJ1-2,13,TRBD1,TRBV11-2
CATSDWGGKLFF,TGTGCCACCAGTGATTGGGGGGGAAAACTGTTTTTT,.,TRBJ1-4,12,.,TRBV24-1
CASSLLEVGEQYF,TGTGCCAGCAGCTTACTTGAGGTGGGCGAGCAGTACTTC,.,TRBJ2-7,13,.,TRBV7-9
CASLGGQGNTEAFF,TGTGCCAGCCTGGGGGGACAGGGGAACACTGAAGCTTTCTTT,.,TRBJ1-1,14,TRBD1,TRBV4-2
CASTELGTGSGAFF,TGCGCCAGCACCGAGCTAGGGACAGGTAGTGGAGCTTTCTTT,.,TRBJ1-1,14,TRBD1,TRBV10-2
CASSGEGLRRTNF,TGTGCCAGCAGCGGAGAGGGACTCCGAAGGACCAATTTT,.,TRBJ1-5,13,.,TRBV2
CATSDGTATNEKLFF,TGTGCCACCAGTGACGGGACAGCGACTAATGAAAAACTGTTTTTT,.,TRBJ1-4,15,TRBD1,TRBV24-1
CAIQNRGGNTIYF,TGTGCCATCCAAAACAGGGGAGGAAACACCATATATTTT,.,TRBJ1-3,13,TRBD1,TRBV10-3
CASSPSWTSGTDTQYF,TGTGCCAGCAGCCCCTCCTGGACTAGCGGCACAGATACGCAGTATTTT,.,TRBJ2-3,16,TRBD2,TRBV13
CASSLEPRSTGELFF,TGTGCCAGCAGCTTAGAACCGCGGAGCACCGGGGAGCTGTTTTTT,.,TRBJ2-2,15,.,TRBV7-2
CASSLEGYNTEKLFF,TGCGCCAGCAGCTTGGAGGGGTATAATACTGAGAAACTGTTTTTT,.,TRBJ1-4,15,.,TRBV5-1
CASSRPRAVMNTEAFF,TGTGCCAGCAGCCGCCCCAGGGCGGTCATGAACACTGAAGCTTTCTTT,.,TRBJ1-1,16,.,TRBV5-6
CAWSGPSGYTF,TGTGCCTGGAGTGGACCTAGCGGCTACACCTTC,.,TRBJ1-2,11,.,TRBV30
CASGRGETEAFF,TGTGCCAGCGGCAGGGGGGAAACTGAAGCTTTCTTT,once,TRBJ1-1,12,TRBD1,TRBV7-8
CASSLAPGLANEQFF,TGCGCCAGCAGCTTGGCCCCGGGACTAGCCAATGAGCAGTTCTTC,few,TRBJ2-1,15,TRBD2,TRBV5-1
CASSLLAGGINEQFF,TGTGCCAGCAGCCTACTAGCGGGGGGAATCAATGAGCAGTTCTTC,.,TRBJ2-1,15,TRBD2,TRBV13
CALAPTGRNEKLFF,TGTGCCCTTGCCCCCACAGGACGTAATGAAAAACTGTTTTTT,.,TRBJ1-4,14,.,TRBV30
CASGPLTLNQPQHF,TGTGCCAGCGGGCCACTGACCCTCAATCAGCCCCAGCATTTT,once,TRBJ1-5,14,.,TRBV2
CASSQGTGRLFF,TGTGCCAGCAGCCAGGGGACAGGGAGGCTGTTTTTT,.,TRBJ1-4,12,TRBD1,TRBV5-8
CASSSRLASNEQFF,TGTGCCAGCAGTTCGAGACTAGCTTCAAATGAGCAGTTCTTC,.,TRBJ2-1,14,TRBD2,TRBV6-6
CSVVPTDRFNTEAFF,TGCAGCGTTGTTCCCACTGACAGGTTTAACACTGAAGCTTTCTTT,.,TRBJ1-1,15,.,TRBV29-1
CASSLWADPEAFF,TGTGCCAGCAGCTTGTGGGCAGATCCTGAAGCTTTCTTT,.,TRBJ1-1,13,.,TRBV5-6
CASSYGEGGYEQYF,TGTGCCAGCAGTTACGGGGAGGGAGGCTACGAGCAGTACTTC,once,TRBJ2-7,14,TRBD2,TRBV6-6
CASSTGQGVTQYF,TGTGCCAGCAGCACGGGACAGGGGGTGACCCAGTACTTC,.,TRBJ2-5,13,TRBD1,TRBV5-6
CASSFSTKQGARGYTF,TGTGCCAGCAGTTTTTCTACTAAACAGGGGGCCCGAGGCTACACCTTC,.,TRBJ1-2,16,TRBD1,TRBV5-6
CASSLGQHNYGYTF,TGTGCCAGCAGTTTAGGGCAGCACAACTATGGCTACACCTTC,.,TRBJ1-2,14,.,TRBV27
CATGGDNTEAFF,TGTGCCACCGGAGGGGACAACACTGAAGCTTTCTTT,.,TRBJ1-1,12,.,TRBV10-3
CASSYLGTSGNEQFF,TGTGCCAGCAGTTACCTGGGGACTAGCGGAAATGAGCAGTTCTTC,few,TRBJ2-1,15,TRBD2,TRBV6-5
CASSRRLATEDTQYF,TGTGCCAGCAGCCGCCGACTAGCGACAGAAGATACGCAGTATTTT,.,TRBJ2-3,15,TRBD2,TRBV7-2
CASSLIQGSGTEAFF,TGTGCCAGCAGCTTAATACAGGGGTCCGGCACTGAAGCTTTCTTT,.,TRBJ1-1,15,TRBD1,TRBV7-9
CASGRNRGGNQPQHF,TGTGCTAGTGGCCGGAACAGGGGCGGCAATCAGCCCCAGCATTTT,.,TRBJ1-5,15,TRBD1,TRBV12-5
CASSERGFTEAFF,TGTGCCAGCAGTGAACGAGGGTTCACTGAAGCTTTCTTT,.,TRBJ1-1,13,.,TRBV6-1
CASSFGQGYNQPQHF,TGTGCCAGCAGCTTCGGACAGGGCTACAATCAGCCCCAGCATTTT,.,TRBJ1-5,15,TRBD1,TRBV28
CASRFQGSGYTF,TGTGCCAGCAGATTTCAGGGATCAGGCTACACCTTC,.,TRBJ1-2,12,.,TRBV6-5
CASSGFGPQHF,TGTGCCAGCAGCGGGTTCGGGCCCCAGCATTTT,.,TRBJ1-5,11,.,TRBV28
CASSILREGYTF,TGTGCCAGCAGTATACTCAGGGAAGGCTACACCTTC,.,TRBJ1-2,12,.,TRBV28
CASSTGTGFEKLFF,TGCGCCAGCAGCACCGGGACAGGGTTTGAAAAACTGTTTTTT,.,TRBJ1-4,14,TRBD1,TRBV5-1
CASRKNTGNSPLHF,TGTGCCAGCAGAAAAAATACAGGGAATTCACCCCTCCACTTT,.,TRBJ1-6,14,.,TRBV6-5